The 18 T cell receptor beta chains reported below all come from one sample, sequenced in a study of blood T cell repertoires in COVID-19. Profiling relied on immunoSEQ multiplex PCR, and the TCRdb table lists in-frame clones only, not all of them. In the table there are approximately 110,000 clones, 85% to 90% of which are singletons. The sequenced sample was peripheral blood. These receptors came from a woman in her forties or fifties with acute or convalescent COVID-19.

The CDR3 protein is CASRPGGGYNTEAFF. CDR3 nucleotides: TGTGCCAGCAGGCCGGGGGGAGGATACAACACTGAAGCTTTCTTT. The chain employs TRBV11-2 and TRBJ1-1; a weak D match, TRBD1 (5 bases). The CDR3 sequence is 15 residues long. Trimming took off 6 bases at V and 2 bases at J, with 16 bases between the two ends. Germline V gene lookup returns CDR1 SGHAT and CDR2 FQNNGV.

This chain links TRBV6-6 with TRBJ1-3, with D uncertain. The CDR3 sequence is 13 residues long. Germline assignment: CDR1 MNHNY and CDR2 SVGAGI (reference sequence). Trimming removed 11 bases from V and 0 bases from J, with 11 bases in between. CDR3 loop: CAAAGSSGNTIYF. CDR3 nucleotides: TGTGCCGCCGCGGGGAGCTCTGGAAACACCATATATTTT.

This sequence joins TRBV10-3 and TRBJ1-5; a weak D match, TRBD1 (5 bases). Germline assignment: CDR1 ENHRY and CDR2 SYGVKD. The CDR3 loop spans 14 amino acids. Trimming pared 3 bases from V and 5 bases from J, leaving 11 bases between. CDR3 DNA sequence: TGTGCCATCAGTGATTGGGGGGGAGATCAGCCCCAGCATTTT. It translates to CAISDWGGDQPQHF.

The chain recombines TRBV9 with TRBJ2-7, with D maybe TRBD1 (5 bases). The CDR3 is 15 residues long. V dropped 4 bases and J dropped 1 base, with 15 bases sitting between them. Germline V gene sequence: CDR1 SGDLS, CDR2 YYNGEE. DNA of the CDR3: TGTGCCAGCAGCCCCCTGGGGCAGGGATCCTACGAGCAGTACTTC. Its protein is CASSPLGQGSYEQYF.

V is TRBV19 and J is TRBJ1-2, with D possibly matching TRBD1 (6 bases). The V and J ends lost 9 bases and 10 bases respectively, with 12 bases between them. Germline CDR1 reads LNHDA; CDR2 reads SQIVND (reference sequence). This CDR3 region has 10 residues. In nucleotides, the CDR3 is TGTGCCAGCGGACAGTCCTTCTACACCTTC. This sequence encodes CASGQSFYTF.

The gene calls are TRBV2 and TRBJ1-1, with D perhaps TRBD1 (6 bases). Per the germline V gene, CDR1 is SNHLY and CDR2 is FYNNEI. The V gene lost 11 bases and the J gene lost 7 bases, with 26 bases spanning the gap. CDR3 length: 15 amino acids. The CDR3: CAPRTRPGHLDEAFF. Written as DNA, the CDR3 is TGTGCCCCCCGGACTCGCCCGGGACACCTAGATGAAGCTTTCTTT.

V gene TRBV12-5 combines with J gene TRBJ2-7; TRBD1 is a possible D gene (5 bases). The CDR3 runs to 14 residues. Deletions cut 7 bases from V and 3 bases from J, with 16 bases between. Germline CDR1 and CDR2: LGHNT and FRNRAP. The CDR3 sequence is CASAPRTTGYEQYF. CDR3 DNA: TGTGCTAGTGCCCCGAGGACAACTGGCTACGAGCAGTACTTC.

J is TRBJ1-6 and V is TRBV2; no definite D call. Looked up from germline, CDR1 is SNHLY and CDR2 is FYNNEI. The CDR3 length is 14 residues. V lost 8 bases and J 8 bases, leaving 16 bases between the germline ends. CDR3 amino acids: CASSRRRIDSPLHF. DNA of the CDR3: TGTGCCAGCTCAAGGAGGAGGATCGATTCACCCCTCCACTTT.

The V gene is TRBV7-8, the J gene TRBJ1-5, with TRBD1 matching 9 bases. CDR1 is SGHVS and CDR2 is FQNEAQ in the germline V gene. The V gene end was trimmed by 6 bases and the J gene end by 0 bases; junction bases not matched to a gene: 6. CDR3 length: 16 residues. CDR3 region: CASRLDRGISNQPQHF. The CDR3 DNA reads as TGTGCCAGCAGACTGGACAGGGGAATTAGCAATCAGCCCCAGCATTTT.

J is TRBJ1-4 and V is TRBV5-1; TRBD1 matches at 10 bases. The V and J ends lost 2 bases and 12 bases, in that order; junction bases with no gene match: 10. The CDR3 is 15 amino acids. The germline gives CDR1 SGHRS, CDR2 YFSETQ. The CDR3 region is CASSFGSSGTGELFF. CDR3 DNA: TGCGCCAGCAGCTTCGGATCCTCCGGGACAGGGGAACTGTTTTTT.

The V gene is TRBV7-2, the J gene TRBJ1-1; 7 bases agree with TRBD1. J lost 9 bases, V lost 7 bases, and 11 bases had no gene match. The CDR3 covers 13 residues. Per the germline V gene, CDR1 is SGHTA and CDR2 is FQGNSA. CDR3 sequence: CASTYTPGGQAFF. The CDR3 nucleotides read TGTGCCAGCACGTACACCCCAGGGGGGCAAGCTTTCTTT.

This clone was detected once. The gene calls are TRBV24-1 and TRBJ2-7; TRBD2 matches at 9 bases. V lost 6 bases and J lost 5; bases outside the gene matches: 4. The CDR3 loop spans 13 amino acids. CDR1 KGHDR and CDR2 SFDVKD come from the germline V gene. Written as DNA, the CDR3 is TGTGCCACCAGTCCGGGACTAGCTAACGAGCAGTACTTC. This codes for CATSPGLANEQYF.

The V gene is TRBV20-1, the J gene TRBJ2-7; maybe TRBD2 (5 bases). The CDR3 spans 11 residues. V was pared by 5 bases and J by 4 bases, with 9 bases between. Per germline, CDR1 DFQATT and CDR2 SNEGSKA (reference sequence). The CDR3 coding sequence is TGCAGTGCTCTGAGAGGGTACGAGCAGTACTTC. Translated, it gives CSALRGYEQYF.

The rearrangement links TRBV29-1 to TRBJ2-3, with a weak D call TRBD2 (6 bases). Germline V lookup: CDR1 SQVTM, CDR2 ANQGSEA. This CDR3 region has 13 residues. V lost 3 bases and J 2 bases, leaving 9 bases between the germline ends. The CDR3 here is CSVDGGDTDTQYF. The CDR3 bases are TGCAGCGTTGATGGCGGGGACACAGATACGCAGTATTTT.

The chain joins TRBV6-5 to TRBJ1-1, with D possibly TRBD1 on 6 matching bases. In germline, CDR1 is MNHEY, CDR2 SVGAGI. This CDR3 region has 11 residues. Trimming removed 7 bases at V and 5 bases at J, with 8 bases between. The CDR3 sequence: CASTQGTEAFF. The CDR3 DNA reads TGTGCCAGCACCCAGGGGACTGAAGCTTTCTTT.

The chain is built from TRBV4-1 and TRBJ1-6, with 7 bases lining up with TRBD1. The junction had 5 bases not matched to a gene; V was cut back by 7 bases and J by 5 bases. This CDR3 has 14 amino acids. CDR1 is MGHRA and CDR2 is YSYEKL in the germline V gene. The CDR3 region has the DNA TGCGCCAGCATTAGACAGGGCAATAATTCACCCCTCCACTTT. Amino acids: CASIRQGNNSPLHF.

This clone was seen a few times. The V and J genes are TRBV30 and TRBJ1-1, with D hard to call. Germline CDR1 GTSNPN, CDR2 SVGIG (reference sequence). V shed 4 bases and J shed 0 bases, with 9 bases lying between them. This CDR3 region has 13 residues. The CDR3 loop is CAWNRGLNTEAFF. The CDR3 region has the DNA TGTGCCTGGAACCGGGGTTTGAACACTGAAGCTTTCTTT.

J is TRBJ1-5 and V is TRBV7-9; D perhaps matches TRBD1 (5 bases). V lost 1 base to trimming and J lost 4 bases, with 11 bases between them. Germline assignment: CDR1 SEHNR and CDR2 FQNEAQ (reference sequence). The CDR3 runs to 15 residues. CDR3 residues: CASSLVGEGNQPQHF. The CDR3 nucleotides read TGTGCCAGCAGCTTAGTAGGGGAGGGGAATCAGCCCCAGCATTTT.